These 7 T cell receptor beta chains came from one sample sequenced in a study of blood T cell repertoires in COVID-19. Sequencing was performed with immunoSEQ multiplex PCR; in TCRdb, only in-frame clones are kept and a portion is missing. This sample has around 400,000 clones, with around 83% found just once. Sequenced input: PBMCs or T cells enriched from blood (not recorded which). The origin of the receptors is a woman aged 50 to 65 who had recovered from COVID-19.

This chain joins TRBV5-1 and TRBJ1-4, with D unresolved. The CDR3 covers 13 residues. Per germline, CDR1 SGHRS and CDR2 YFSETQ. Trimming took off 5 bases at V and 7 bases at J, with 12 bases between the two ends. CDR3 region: CASSVGWSEKLFF. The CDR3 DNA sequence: TGCGCCAGCAGTGTCGGGTGGAGTGAAAAACTGTTTTTT.

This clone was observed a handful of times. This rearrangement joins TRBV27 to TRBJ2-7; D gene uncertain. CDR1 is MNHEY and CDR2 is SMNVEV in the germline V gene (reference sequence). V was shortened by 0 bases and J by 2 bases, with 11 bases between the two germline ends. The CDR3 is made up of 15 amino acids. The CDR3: CASSLSRQSAYEQYF. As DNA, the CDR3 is TGTGCCAGCAGTTTATCACGCCAGTCTGCCTACGAGCAGTACTTC.

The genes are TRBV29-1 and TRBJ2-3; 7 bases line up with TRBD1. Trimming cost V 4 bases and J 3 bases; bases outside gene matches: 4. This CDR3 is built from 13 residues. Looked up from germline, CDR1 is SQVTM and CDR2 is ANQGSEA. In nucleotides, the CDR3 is TGCAGCGTTGCGACAGGGATGACAGATACGCAGTATTTT. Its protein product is CSVATGMTDTQYF.

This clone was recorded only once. As DNA, the CDR3 is TGTGCCAGCAGCTTAGTAATACTAGCGGGGGACTATTCGAACACCGGGGAGCTGTTTTTT. Translated: CASSLVILAGDYSNTGELFF. The rearrangement uses TRBV7-8 and TRBJ2-2; the match to TRBD2 covers 11 bases. The CDR3 sequence is 20 residues long. V dropped 1 base and J dropped 0; count of bases not matched to a gene: 10. In germline, CDR1 is SGHVS, CDR2 FQNEAQ.

CDR3 nucleotides: TGTGCCTGGACCCGTACAGGGGGTTCCTACAATGAGCAGTTCTTC. Protein: CAWTRTGGSYNEQFF. The chain couples TRBV30 to TRBJ2-1; TRBD1 matches at 8 bases. With 4 bases clipped from V and 1 base from J, the junction kept 6 bases outside the gene matches. The CDR3 has 15 residues. The germline gives CDR1 GTSNPN, CDR2 SVGIG (reference sequence).

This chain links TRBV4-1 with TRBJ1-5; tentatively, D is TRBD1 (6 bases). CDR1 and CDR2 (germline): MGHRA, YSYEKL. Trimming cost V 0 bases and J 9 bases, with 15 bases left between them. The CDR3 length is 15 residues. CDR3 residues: CASSQELASRGPQHF. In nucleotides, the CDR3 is TGCGCCAGCAGCCAAGAATTGGCCTCCAGGGGGCCCCAGCATTTT.

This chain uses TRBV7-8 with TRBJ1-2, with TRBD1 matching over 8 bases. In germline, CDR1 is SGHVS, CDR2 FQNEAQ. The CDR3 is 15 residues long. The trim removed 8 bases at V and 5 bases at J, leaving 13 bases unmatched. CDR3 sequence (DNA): TGTGCCAGCGGGGAAAACCGGACAGGGCGATATGGCTACACCTTC. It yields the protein CASGENRTGRYGYTF.